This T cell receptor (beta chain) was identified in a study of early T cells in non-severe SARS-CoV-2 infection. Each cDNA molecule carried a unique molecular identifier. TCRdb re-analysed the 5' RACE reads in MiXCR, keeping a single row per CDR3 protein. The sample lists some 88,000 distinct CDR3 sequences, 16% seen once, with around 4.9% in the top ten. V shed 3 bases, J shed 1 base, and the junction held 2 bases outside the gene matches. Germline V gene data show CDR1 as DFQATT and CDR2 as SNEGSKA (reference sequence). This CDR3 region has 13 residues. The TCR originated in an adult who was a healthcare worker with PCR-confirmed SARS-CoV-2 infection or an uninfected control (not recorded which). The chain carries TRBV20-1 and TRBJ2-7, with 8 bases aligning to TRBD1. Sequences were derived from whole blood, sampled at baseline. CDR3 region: CSARDRASYEQYF. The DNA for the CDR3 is TGCAGTGCTAGGGACAGGGCATCCTACGAGCAGTACTTC.